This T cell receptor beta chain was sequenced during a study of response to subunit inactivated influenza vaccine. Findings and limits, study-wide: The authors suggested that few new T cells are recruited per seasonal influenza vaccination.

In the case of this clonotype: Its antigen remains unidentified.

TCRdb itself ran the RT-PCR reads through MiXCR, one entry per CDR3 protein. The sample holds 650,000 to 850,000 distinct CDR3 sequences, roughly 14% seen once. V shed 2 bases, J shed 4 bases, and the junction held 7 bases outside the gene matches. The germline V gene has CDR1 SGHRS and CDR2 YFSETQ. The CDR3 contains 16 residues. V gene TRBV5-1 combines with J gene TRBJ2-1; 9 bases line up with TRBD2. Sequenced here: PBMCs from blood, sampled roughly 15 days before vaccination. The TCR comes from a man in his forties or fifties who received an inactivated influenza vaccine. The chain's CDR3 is CASSLERGALYNEQFF. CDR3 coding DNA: TGCGCCAGCAGCTTAGAGCGGGGGGCGCTTTACAATGAGCAGTTCTTC.